These T cell receptor beta chains were read from a single sample in a study of neurological immune-mediated disorders. Each CDR3 protein is one row after TCRdb ran MiXCR on the 5' RACE reads. The repertoire has tens of thousands of distinct CDR3 sequences, over 20% of them found once; the top ten carry more than 20%. Sequenced sample: PBMCs. The origin of the receptors is a woman aged 65 to 85 in good health. CDR3s leave out the opening cysteine and the closing phenylalanine or tryptophan.

V gene | CDR3 protein
TRBV4-3 | ASSHPLGGEQY
TRBV21-1 | ASSDWDGESIYEQY
TRBV12-3/TRBV12-4 | ASTTWGQTGNTIY
TRBV20-1 | SAIPGQGASYEQF
TRBV7-2 | ASSLLRAKNIQY
TRBV5-1 | ASSLVGDKVEAF
TRBV5-1 | ASSSGTANEKLF
TRBV7-2 | ASSLGGGGQETQY
TRBV7-9 | ASSLTLASSYNEQF
TRBV2 | ASSYTDTQY